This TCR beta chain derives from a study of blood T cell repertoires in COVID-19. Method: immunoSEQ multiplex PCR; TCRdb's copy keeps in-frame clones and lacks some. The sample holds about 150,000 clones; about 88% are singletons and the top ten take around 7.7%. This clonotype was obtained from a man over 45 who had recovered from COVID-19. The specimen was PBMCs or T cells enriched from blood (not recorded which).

DNA for the CDR3: TGTGCCAGCTCACCACCAGCAGGGGCAAATGAGCAGTTCTTC. It yields the protein CASSPPAGANEQFF. The V call is TRBV18, the J call TRBJ2-1; maybe TRBD1 (6 bases). V gave up 0 bases and J gave up 7 bases, with 10 bases separating them. This CDR3 region has 14 residues. Germline V gene lookup returns CDR1 KGHSH and CDR2 LQKENI.